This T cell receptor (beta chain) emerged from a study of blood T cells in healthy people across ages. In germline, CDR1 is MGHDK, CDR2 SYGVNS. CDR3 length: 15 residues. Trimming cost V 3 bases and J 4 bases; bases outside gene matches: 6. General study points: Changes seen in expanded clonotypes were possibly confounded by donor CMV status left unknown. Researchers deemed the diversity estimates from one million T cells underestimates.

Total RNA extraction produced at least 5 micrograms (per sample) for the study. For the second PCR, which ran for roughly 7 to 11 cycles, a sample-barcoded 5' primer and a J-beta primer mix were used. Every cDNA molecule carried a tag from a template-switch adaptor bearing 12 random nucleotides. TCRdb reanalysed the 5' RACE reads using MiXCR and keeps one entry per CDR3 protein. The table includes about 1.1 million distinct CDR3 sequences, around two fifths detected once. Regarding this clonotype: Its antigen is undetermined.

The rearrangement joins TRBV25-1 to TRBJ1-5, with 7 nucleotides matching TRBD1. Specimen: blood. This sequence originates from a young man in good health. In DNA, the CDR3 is TGTGCCAGCAGTGATGAGGGGGCACTAAATCAGCCCCAGCATTTT. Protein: CASSDEGALNQPQHF.